This paragraph reports one T cell receptor beta chain. No antigen is known for it. Germline V gene sequence: CDR1 DFQATT, CDR2 SNEGSKA (reference sequence). The V and J ends lost 8 bases and 10 bases, in that order; junction bases with no gene match: 14. This CDR3 has 15 amino acids. An amount of RNA that ranged from roughly 0.45 to 1 ug was reverse transcribed with random hexamers. An immunoSEQ multiplex PCR amplified TCR beta CDR3 over 54 Vbeta and 13 Jbeta. TCRdb re-called the immunoSEQ multiplex PCR reads through MiXCR, storing one row per CDR3 protein. This table has about 190,000 distinct CDR3 sequences, about 94% appearing once. This sample was taken from a study of CD8 T cells in Susac syndrome. Study-level points and caveats: Regarding the TCR sequencing and HLA analysis, the study admitted that a relatively small number of individuals were involved.

The authors carried out high-throughput sequencing of TCR beta. They applied it to CD8+ and CD4+ T cells obtained from blood. Through negative isolation, CD4+ and CD8+ T cells were obtained, while TEMRA cells were enriched using FACS. This sequence was found in a human donor in good health. The sequencing sample was made of CD4+ T cells from PBMCs. This chain uses TRBV20-1 with TRBJ1-6, with 10 nucleotides matching TRBD1. The CDR3 region has the DNA TGCAGTTCCCGGCCTAGGACAGGGGGTGGCTCACCCCTCCACTTT. Its protein is CSSRPRTGGGSPLHF.